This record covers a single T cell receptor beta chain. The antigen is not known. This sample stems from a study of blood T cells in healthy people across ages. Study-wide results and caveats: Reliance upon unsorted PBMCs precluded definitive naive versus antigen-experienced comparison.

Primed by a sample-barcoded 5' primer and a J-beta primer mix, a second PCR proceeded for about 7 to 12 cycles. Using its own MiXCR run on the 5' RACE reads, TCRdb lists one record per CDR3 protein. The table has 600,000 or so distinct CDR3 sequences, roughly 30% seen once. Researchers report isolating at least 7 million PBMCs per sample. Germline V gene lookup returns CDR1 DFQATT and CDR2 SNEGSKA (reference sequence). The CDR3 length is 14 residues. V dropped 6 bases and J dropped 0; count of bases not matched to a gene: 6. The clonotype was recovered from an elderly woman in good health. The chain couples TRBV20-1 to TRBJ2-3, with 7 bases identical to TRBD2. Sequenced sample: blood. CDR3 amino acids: CSAVSGESTDTQYF. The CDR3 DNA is TGCAGTGCAGTCAGCGGGGAGAGCACAGATACGCAGTATTTT.